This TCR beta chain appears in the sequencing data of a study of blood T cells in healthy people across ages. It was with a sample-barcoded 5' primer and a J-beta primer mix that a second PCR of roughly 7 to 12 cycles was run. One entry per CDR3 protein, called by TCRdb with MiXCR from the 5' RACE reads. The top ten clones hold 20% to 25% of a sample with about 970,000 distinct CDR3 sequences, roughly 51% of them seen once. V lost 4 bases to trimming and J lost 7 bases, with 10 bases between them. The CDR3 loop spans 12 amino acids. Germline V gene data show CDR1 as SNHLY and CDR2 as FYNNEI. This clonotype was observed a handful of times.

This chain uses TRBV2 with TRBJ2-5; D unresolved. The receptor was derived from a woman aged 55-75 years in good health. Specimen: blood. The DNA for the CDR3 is TGTGCCAGCAGTGGCCCCAAGGGGACCCAGTACTTC. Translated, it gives CASSGPKGTQYF.